The present entry profiles one T cell receptor (beta chain) with its context. This clonotype was observed many times. The clone's antigen remains unknown. One base away there is no much larger clone; base qualities are not given. The sample belongs to a study of human T cells and chemical hapten exposure (dated by TCRdb to about 2021). Regarding the complete study: For sensitization, 2% DPC in acetone was applied to a 2 cm by 2 cm area of upper inner arm skin. Patients additionally received weekly therapeutic DPC doses to the scalp throughout the roughly 26-week study period. Patch testing was done on the upper back using Finn chambers containing 0.01% DPC, and results were scored after 6 days according to International Contact Dermatitis Research Group standards. Alopecia areata with under or over 50% scalp involvement, alopecia totalis and alopecia universalis were represented in the patient cohort, which was mostly female. The libraries were sequenced as a pool, and the TCR yield per sample differed mostly because of small variations in library volumes within the pool. Peripheral blood TCR repertoire changes were tracked in vivo in alopecia patients during primary and secondary sensitization to the hapten diphenylcyclopropenone (DPC). Blood samples were taken from patients before sensitization (week 0) and at 2, 6 and about 24 weeks after DPC sensitization. About 30 alopecia patients provided blood for TCR sequencing at one to four time points (pre-sensitization, 2, 6 and 24 weeks). Overall study results and their limits: After repeated subsampling, changes were observed in the strength of the expansion versus patch-test correlation and in the threshold at which the correlation became significant. Patch test score correlated positively with the number of PT1 expanded TCRs, reaching significance at thresholds 8, 16 and 32 but not at 4. DPC sensitization did not change the number of TCRs with a frequency above 1 in 1000, and there was no evidence of changes in global repertoire structure. Expanded TCRs formed significantly more large CDR3 similarity clusters than pre-sensitization or healthy control sets, consistent with antigen-driven responses. All patients had alopecia, a presumed autoimmune disease, so their immune response might differ from that of healthy individuals.

V gives up 1 base and J gives up 6 bases, and the segment between their germline ends measures 13 bases. The CDR3 goes from the cysteine to the phenylalanine over 15 residues. Just CDR3 DNA is preserved here, 45 bases in frame from base 1. Library method: RACE. Data came from a NextSeq 500. During library preparation, unique molecular identifiers were attached to individual cDNA molecules so that TCRs could be counted quantitatively and reproducibly. From each blood RNA sample, both TCR alpha and TCR beta chains were sequenced. As for how the authors treated the data: Samples had a median of roughly 100,000 TCRs, with a range from roughly 20,000 to 690,600. V, J and CDR3 annotation of the TCR reads was carried out using the Decombinator software suite. For the PS versus PT1 abundance plots, all samples were subsampled to the same number of TCRs (28,000). Expanded TCRs were defined as absent before sensitization and observed at least eight times at the 2-week time point. TCRdb passed the public sequencing reads through fastp at Q25 and MiXCR, retaining productive beta sequences. Each entry is one CDR3 protein sequence, shown with its most common DNA and genes. The V and J calls here are based on TCRdb, not the publication. The sample has 370,000 or so distinct CDR3 sequences on record, around 5% of them singletons. Jointly, the top ten make up 2% to 2.5% of the sample.

The time point label for this specimen denotes: patch test 1, 2 weeks after DPC sensitization. The treatment or condition label of this sample denotes: therapeutic diphenylcyclopropenone sensitization with weekly scalp DPC. At each patch-test visit, blood was drawn before the patch test was applied. To be eligible, patients had to be aged 18 to 70, diagnosed with alopecia and judged suitable for DPC therapy, while pregnant patients were excluded. Total RNA was isolated from unfractionated whole blood collected in Tempus Blood RNA tubes. The chain was built from TRBV12-3 or TRBV12-4 and TRBJ1-5, with a tentative D gene TRBD1 over 6 matching bases. The sequences come from whole blood, collected in connection with sensitization to the hapten diphenylcyclopropenone (DPC). The receptor was isolated from a woman aged 50 to 60 with alopecia areata. Some clones in this sample may be carry-over from other donors' samples. CDR3 sequence: CASSLVGGLGQPQHF. The DNA is as follows: TGTGCCAGCAGTTTAGTGGGGGGGCTTGGTCAGCCCCAGCATTTT.